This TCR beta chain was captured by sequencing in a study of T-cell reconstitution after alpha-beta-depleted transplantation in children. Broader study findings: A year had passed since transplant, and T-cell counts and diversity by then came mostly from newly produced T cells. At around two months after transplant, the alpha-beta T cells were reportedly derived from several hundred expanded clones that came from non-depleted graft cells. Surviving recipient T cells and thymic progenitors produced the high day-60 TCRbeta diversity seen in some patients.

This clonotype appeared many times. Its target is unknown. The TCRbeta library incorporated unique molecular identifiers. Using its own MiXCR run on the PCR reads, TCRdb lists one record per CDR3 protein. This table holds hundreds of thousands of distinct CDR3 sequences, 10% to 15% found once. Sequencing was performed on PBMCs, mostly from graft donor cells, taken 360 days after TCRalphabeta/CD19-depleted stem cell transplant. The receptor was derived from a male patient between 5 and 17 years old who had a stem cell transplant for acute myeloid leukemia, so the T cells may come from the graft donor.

CDR3 sequence reads: CASSQDHPGSSYNEQFF. Here the CDR3 DNA reads TGCGCCAGCAGCCAAGATCATCCAGGGAGCTCCTACAATGAGCAGTTCTTC. The chain is built from TRBV4-3 and TRBJ2-1; D tentatively fits TRBD1 or TRBD2 (5 bases each). V gave up 0 bases and J gave up 0 bases, with 12 bases separating them. Germline V gene lookup returns CDR1 LGHNA and CDR2 YSLEER. The CDR3 totals 17 residues.